These 22 T cell receptor beta chains were sequenced from one sample in a study of early stage breast cancer tumors. Data came from immunoSEQ multiplex PCR; TCRdb stores just in-frame clones and leaves some out. The table has about 72,000 clones, around 80% seen once. The material sequenced was blood. These receptors were obtained from a person in their sixties with breast cancer.

The CDR3 DNA sequence: TGTGCCTGGGGGGGTGGCTCCGGGGCCAACGTCCTGACTTTC. The encoded protein is CAWGGGSGANVLTF. The chain has TRBV30 and TRBJ2-6; either TRBD1 or TRBD2 may supply D (5 bases each). The CDR3 runs to 14 residues. Trimming cost V 5 bases and J 4 bases, with 12 bases left between them. Germline loops: CDR1 GTSNPN, CDR2 SVGIG (reference sequence).

The chain links TRBV11-3 to TRBJ2-3; 7 bases agree with TRBD2. Germline CDR1 and CDR2: SGHNT and YENEEA. Losses at the gene ends were 5 bases for V and 1 base for J; bases not matched to a gene: 12. CDR3 length equals 17 residues. CDR3 bases: TGTGCCAGCAGCCCAAGGGCTGAGCGGGGAGGCACAGATACGCAGTATTTT. Its translation: CASSPRAERGGTDTQYF.

The rearrangement links TRBV28 to TRBJ1-5; D uncertain. Germline CDR1 reads MDHEN; CDR2 reads SYDVKM. V was pared by 6 bases and J by 2 bases, with 17 bases between. The CDR3 consists of 16 residues. The CDR3 DNA reads as TGTGCCAGCAGCCCACGCTCGGTTGGACGCAATCAGCCCCAGCATTTT. It codes for CASSPRSVGRNQPQHF.

J is TRBJ1-3 and V is TRBV6-5; TRBD1 is a possible D gene (6 bases). CDR1 and CDR2 (germline): MNHEY, SVGAGI. The CDR3 loop spans 13 amino acids. Trimming removed 5 bases at V and 4 bases at J, with 9 bases between. DNA of the CDR3: TGTGCCAGCAGTGAAGACAGGGGAAACACCATATATTTT. Residues: CASSEDRGNTIYF.

The rearrangement links TRBV9 to TRBJ1-3, with D tentatively TRBD1 (5 bases). The CDR3 covers 16 residues. V dropped 3 bases and J dropped 4 bases, with 17 bases sitting between them. CDR1 is SGDLS, CDR2 YYNGEE, per germline. The CDR3 DNA follows: TGTGCCAGCAGCGGACAGAGCTTAGGGCTGGGAAACACCATATATTTT. Its translation: CASSGQSLGLGNTIYF.

As to this clone: Other DNA variants within this sample encode the same CDR3. This rearrangement joins TRBV10-3 to TRBJ2-2, with TRBD2 matching over 13 bases. There are 18 residues in the CDR3. Germline CDR1 reads ENHRY; CDR2 reads SYGVKD. V shed 0 bases and J 3 bases; nucleotides not matched to a gene: 4. The CDR3 nucleotides read TGTGCCATCAGTGAGTCGACTAGCGGGGGGCCATACACCGGGGAGCTGTTTTTT. This gives the protein CAISESTSGGPYTGELFF.

CDR3 sequence (DNA): TGTGCCAGCAGCTTAGGACAGAGCTCCTACGAGCAGTACTTC. Its translation: CASSLGQSSYEQYF. The chain links TRBV7-9 to TRBJ2-7; D may be TRBD1 (5 bases). Germline V gives CDR1 SEHNR, CDR2 FQNEAQ (reference sequence). Trimming took off 1 base at V and 0 bases at J, with 7 bases between the two ends. This CDR3 is 14 amino acids long. Supplemented by reference TRBV7-9 and TRBJ2-7, the full variable domain reads DTGVSQNPRHKITKRGQNVTFRCDPISEHNRLYWYRQTLGQGPEFLTYFQNEAQLEKSRLLSDRFSAERPKGSFSTLEIQRTEQGDSAMYLCASSLGQSSYEQYFGPGTRLTVT.

The rearrangement links TRBV30 to TRBJ2-5; 8 bases fit TRBD1. CDR1 is GTSNPN, CDR2 SVGIG, per germline (reference sequence). The CDR3 is 15 amino acids. Unmatched junction bases numbered 8, after V lost 0 bases and J lost 5 bases. The CDR3 loop reads CAWSVLGRGLETQYF. In nucleotides, the CDR3 is TGTGCCTGGAGTGTACTCGGCAGGGGGCTTGAGACCCAGTACTTC.

This clone was seen only once. This CDR3 is CATREKGEPYEQYF. The CDR3 DNA sequence: TGTGCCACCCGCGAAAAGGGGGAACCCTACGAGCAGTACTTC. V usage is TRBV19 and J usage is TRBJ2-7; D possibly corresponds to TRBD1 (6 bases). The CDR3 has 14 residues. CDR1 LNHDA and CDR2 SQIVND come from the germline V gene (reference sequence). The germline V and J ends were trimmed by 10 bases and 2 bases, with 18 bases remaining between them. Together with reference TRBV19 and TRBJ2-7, the CDR3 gives the full variable domain: DGGITQSPKYLFRKEGQNVTLSCEQNLNHDAMYWYRQDPGQGLRLIYYSQIVNDFQKGDIAEGYSVSREKKESFPLTVTSAQKNPTAFYLCATREKGEPYEQYFGPGTRLTVT.

This clone was seen more than once but under ten times. This rearrangement joins TRBV6-6 to TRBJ1-6, with D hard to call. CDR3 length equals 14 residues. The germline CDR1 and CDR2 sequences are MNHNY and SVGAGI (reference sequence). V gave up 5 bases and J gave up 7 bases, with 12 bases separating them. The CDR3 spells CASSRTAGNSPLHF. The CDR3 nucleotides are TGTGCCAGCAGTCGAACTGCGGGGAATTCACCCCTCCACTTT.

The chain employs TRBV30 and TRBJ2-7; D is undetermined. The V end was cut by 2 bases, the J end by 2 bases, with 13 bases between. CDR1 GTSNPN and CDR2 SVGIG come from the germline V gene (reference sequence). The CDR3 has 14 amino acids. CDR3 nucleotides: TGTGCCTGGAGTTACGGAACCCAAACCTACGAGCAGTACTTC. Translating gives CAWSYGTQTYEQYF.

This chain uses TRBV4-1 with TRBJ2-1, with a tentative D call TRBD1 (5 bases). Trimming took off 1 base at V and 7 bases at J, with 11 bases between the two ends. Germline V lookup: CDR1 MGHRA, CDR2 YSYEKL. The CDR3 totals 14 residues. This chain's CDR3 is CASSQGQGWNEQFF. The CDR3 region has the DNA TGCGCCAGCAGCCAAGGTCAGGGTTGGAATGAGCAGTTCTTC.

V gene TRBV12-5 combines with J gene TRBJ1-2; D may be TRBD1 (5 bases). The V end was cut by 7 bases, the J end by 8 bases, with 14 bases between. Germline CDR1 and CDR2: LGHNT and FRNRAP. The CDR3 is made up of 12 amino acids. The CDR3 nucleotides are TGTGCTAGTGCCCTCAGGGAAGGCGGCTACACCTTC. It is translated as CASALREGGYTF.

V and J are TRBV27 and TRBJ2-7, with 14 bases lining up with TRBD2. In germline, CDR1 is MNHEY, CDR2 SMNVEV (reference sequence). CDR3 length: 16 residues. V lost 5 bases, J lost 6 bases, and 9 bases stayed unmatched. CDR3 sequence: CASSPQWTSGGSEQYF. The CDR3 DNA follows: TGTGCCAGCAGTCCCCAATGGACTAGCGGGGGGTCCGAGCAGTACTTC.

The chain carries TRBV7-5 and TRBJ1-4; no check of the table's D call, TRBD1, against the DNA was made. TRBV7-5 is an annotated pseudogene. The CDR3 is 16 residues long. This CDR3 is CARRPTGNKINEKLFF. The CDR3 nucleotides read TGTGCCAGACGCCCGACAGGGAACAAGATAAATGAAAAACTGTTTTTT.

The gene calls are TRBV28 and TRBJ2-1; TRBD2 matches at 8 bases. This CDR3 contains 14 residues. With 5 bases clipped from V and 9 bases from J, the junction kept 9 bases outside the gene matches. CDR1 and CDR2 from the germline V gene are MDHEN and SYDVKM. CDR3 DNA: TGTGCCAGCAGTCGCGGGACTAGTATTACTGAGCAGTTCTTC. As protein: CASSRGTSITEQFF. Supplemented by reference TRBV28 and TRBJ2-1, the full variable domain reads DVKVTQSSRYLVKRTGEKVFLECVQDMDHENMFWYRQDPGLGLRLIYFSYDVKMKEKGDIPEGYSVSREKKERFSLILESASTNQTSMYLCASSRGTSITEQFFGPGTRLTVL.

This chain links TRBV7-2 with TRBJ2-7; 8 positions match TRBD1. Losses at the gene ends were 0 bases for V and 0 bases for J; bases not matched to a gene: 7. Germline lookup yields CDR1 SGHTA and CDR2 FQGNSA. The CDR3 totals 17 residues. This CDR3 reads CASSLAVGTGYSYEQYF. For the CDR3, the DNA is TGTGCCAGCAGCTTAGCAGTCGGGACAGGATACTCCTACGAGCAGTACTTC.

The J gene is TRBJ2-7, the V gene TRBV28; TRBD2 matches 9 bases. Looked up from germline, CDR1 is MDHEN and CDR2 is SYDVKM. The CDR3 totals 14 residues. V was pared by 7 bases and J by 4 bases, with 8 bases of the junction left unmatched. The CDR3 bases are TGTGCCAGCACCGAGGGACTAGCCCTATACGAGCAGTACTTC. Its translation is CASTEGLALYEQYF.

The chain is built from TRBV11-2 and TRBJ2-5; D possibly corresponds to TRBD1 (6 bases). CDR3 length equals 13 residues. CDR1 SGHAT and CDR2 FQNNGV come from the germline V gene. Trimming removed 5 bases at V and 4 bases at J, with 11 bases between. The CDR3 sequence: CASSADRSETQYF. The CDR3 DNA reads as TGTGCCAGCAGCGCGGACAGATCAGAGACCCAGTACTTC.

This clone was seen just once. The gene calls are TRBV11-2 and TRBJ2-1, with 9 bases matching TRBD2. Trimming at V came to 4 bases and at J to 8 bases, leaving 9 bases not matched to a gene. This CDR3 region has 15 residues. From germline, CDR1 is SGHAT and CDR2 FQNNGV. This CDR3 reads CASSSRGGAVDEQFF. CDR3 in DNA: TGTGCCAGCAGCTCTCGCGGGGGGGCCGTAGATGAGCAGTTCTTC.

The V and J genes are TRBV7-8 and TRBJ1-5; D perhaps matches TRBD1 (5 bases). CDR3 length: 16 residues. Per the germline V gene, CDR1 is SGHVS and CDR2 is FQNEAQ. V lost 11 bases, J lost 4 bases, and 24 bases lay in between. CDR3 DNA sequence: TGTGCCCTAAAAGGGGAATTACCCTTAAGTAATCAGCCCCAGCATTTT. It codes for CALKGELPLSNQPQHF.

The chain employs TRBV28 and TRBJ2-2; perhaps TRBD2 as D (6 bases). From germline, CDR1 is MDHEN and CDR2 SYDVKM. Trimming took 5 bases from V and 4 from J, leaving 14 bases between them. The CDR3 covers 15 residues. Here the CDR3 reads CASSVGGTFTGELFF. The CDR3 region has the DNA TGTGCCAGCAGTGTCGGGGGTACCTTCACCGGGGAGCTGTTTTTT.